Below are 29 T cell receptor beta chains sequenced from a single sample in a study of technical replicates of blood from several donors. The protocol was immunoSEQ multiplex PCR, while the TCRdb copy is restricted to in-frame clones and leaves out a portion. This table has approximately 100,000 clones, 95% to 96% appearing once. The sample was T cells isolated from PBMCs. These receptors all come from a human donor in good health.

Note on this clone: At one end the junction does not follow the germline gene, possibly because of a read error. This chain connects TRBV5-4 to TRBJ2-3; D gene ambiguous. The CDR3 is 13 amino acids. Germline CDR1 SGHNT, CDR2 YYREEE (reference sequence). The CDR3 DNA is TGTGCCAGCAGCCGTGCAGGCACCGATACGCAGTATTTT. Translated: CASSRAGTDTQYF. Full variable domain (outside the CDR3, taken from reference TRBV5-4 and TRBJ2-3): ETGVTQSPTHLIKTRGQQVTLRCSSQSGHNTVSWYQQALGQGPQFIFQYYREEENGRGNFPPRFSGLQFPNYSSELNVNALELDDSALYLCASSRAGTDTQYFGPGTRLTVL.

V usage is TRBV18 and J usage is TRBJ1-5; the D is unclear. From germline, CDR1 is KGHSH and CDR2 LQKENI. This CDR3 has 15 amino acids. With 4 bases removed from V and 5 bases from J, the gap between germline ends came to 15 bases. CDR3 residues: CASSRETGSDQPQHF. Written as DNA, the CDR3 is TGTGCCAGCTCACGAGAGACCGGGAGTGATCAGCCCCAGCATTTT. The variable domain in full, completed from reference TRBV18 and TRBJ1-5, reads NAGVMQNPRHLVRRRGQEARLRCSPMKGHSHVYWYRQLPEEGLKFMVYLQKENIIDESGMPKERFSAEFPKEGPSILRIQQVVRGDSAAYFCASSRETGSDQPQHFGDGTRLSIL.

The chain recombines TRBV5-1 with TRBJ2-1; TRBD1 agrees at 12 bases. After removal of 5 bases from V and 2 bases from J, the junction contained 5 bases not matched to a gene. The CDR3 runs 16 residues. Germline CDR1 and CDR2: SGHRS and YFSETQ. The CDR3 DNA is TGCGCCAGCAGAGGGACAGGGGGCGTCCCCTACAATGAGCAGTTCTTC. Protein: CASRGTGGVPYNEQFF.

This chain uses TRBV14 with TRBJ2-5; D unresolved. V lost 2 bases and J 4 bases, leaving 8 bases between the germline ends. Germline CDR1 SGHDN, CDR2 FVKESK. The CDR3 extends over 13 amino acids. CDR3 region: CASSQTTGETQYF. Here the CDR3 DNA reads TGTGCCAGCAGCCAAACCACGGGAGAGACCCAGTACTTC. Full variable domain (missing parts from reference TRBV14 and TRBJ2-5): EAGVTQFPSHSVIEKGQTVTLRCDPISGHDNLYWYRRVMGKEIKFLLHFVKESKQDESGMPNNRFLAERTGGTYSTLKVQPAELEDSGVYFCASSQTTGETQYFGPGTRLLVL.

This chain connects TRBV19 to TRBJ2-2; TRBD2 matches at 13 bases. CDR3 length: 16 amino acids. Germline loops: CDR1 LNHDA, CDR2 SQIVND (reference sequence). V shed 7 bases and J 2 bases; nucleotides not matched to a gene: 4. The CDR3 DNA is TGTGCCAGTAAAACTAGCGGGAGGGCCAACACCGGGGAGCTGTTTTTT. Encoded protein: CASKTSGRANTGELFF.

The V gene is TRBV6-1, the J gene TRBJ1-4; 9 bases are a match to TRBD1. Trimming removed 4 bases from V and 4 bases from J; junction bases left unmatched: 1. The CDR3 covers 14 residues. Germline assignment: CDR1 MNHNS and CDR2 SASEGT. CDR3 coding DNA: TGTGCCAGCAGTGTGGACAGGGGTAATGAAAAACTGTTTTTT. Its translation: CASSVDRGNEKLFF.

The sample holds one count of this clone. This rearrangement joins TRBV19 to TRBJ1-2; 7 nucleotides agree with TRBD1. The J segment lost 2 bases and the V segment lost 7 bases, leaving 4 bases of the junction unmatched. This CDR3 is built from 13 residues. Germline V lookup: CDR1 LNHDA, CDR2 SQIVND (reference sequence). The CDR3: CASKETGNYGYTF. The CDR3 region has the DNA TGTGCCAGTAAGGAGACAGGGAACTATGGCTACACCTTC.

This chain links TRBV6-5 with TRBJ1-1; D might be TRBD1 (5 bases). CDR1 and CDR2 (germline): MNHEY, SVGAGI. This CDR3 spans 16 amino acids. Trimming took 2 bases from V and 1 from J, leaving 14 bases between them. The CDR3 bases are TGTGCCAGCAGTTACGAACCTGGAACAGGGAACACTGAAGCTTTCTTT. It yields the protein CASSYEPGTGNTEAFF.

This rearrangement joins TRBV5-4 to TRBJ1-3; D is possibly TRBD1 (6 bases). V lost 5 bases, J lost 1 base, and 13 bases lay in between. The CDR3 contains 15 residues. Germline V gene lookup returns CDR1 SGHNT and CDR2 YYREEE (reference sequence). The CDR3 region has the DNA TGTGCCAGCAGTCTCCAGGGGACATCTGGAAACACCATATATTTT. Residues: CASSLQGTSGNTIYF.

This clone was seen just once. V gene TRBV5-4 combines with J gene TRBJ2-7; 7 bases map to TRBD1. The CDR3 has 15 amino acids. V trimming: 4 bases; J trimming: 2 bases; junction bases outside the gene matches: 9. Germline-derived CDR1 and CDR2 are SGHNT and YYREEE (reference sequence). The CDR3 spells CASSIPGQSPYEQYF. CDR3 DNA sequence: TGTGCCAGCAGCATCCCGGGACAGAGCCCCTACGAGCAGTACTTC.

The CDR3 protein is CASSWGLAGYEQYF. CDR3 DNA sequence: TGCGCCAGCAGCTGGGGACTAGCGGGCTACGAGCAGTACTTC. This chain connects TRBV5-1 to TRBJ2-7, with 12 positions matching TRBD2. The CDR3 is 14 residues long. The V gene end was trimmed by 3 bases and the J gene end by 3 bases; junction bases not matched to a gene: 1. Germline CDR1 SGHRS, CDR2 YFSETQ. The variable domain in full, with the rest retrieved from reference TRBV5-1 and TRBJ2-7, is KAGVTQTPRYLIKTRGQQVTLSCSPISGHRSVSWYQQTPGQGLQFLFEYFSETQRNKGNFPGRFSGRQFSNSRSEMNVSTLELGDSALYLCASSWGLAGYEQYFGPGTRLTVT.

The V call is TRBV27, the J call TRBJ2-3; 8 nucleotides line up with TRBD2. Germline trimming cut 2 bases from V and 7 bases from J; bases unmatched to any gene: 17. CDR3 length: 18 residues. The germline V gene encodes CDR1 MNHEY and CDR2 SMNVEV (reference sequence). CDR3 in DNA: TGTGCCAGCAGTTTAGAGGGCCTAGCGGGCGCCGATATGTATACGCAGTATTTT. Translating it yields CASSLEGLAGADMYTQYF.

The chain links TRBV29-1 to TRBJ2-3, with TRBD1 identical over 7 bases. This CDR3 is 14 amino acids long. The trim removed 2 bases at V and 2 bases at J, leaving 4 bases unmatched. The germline gives CDR1 SQVTM, CDR2 ANQGSEA. CDR3 nucleotides: TGCAGCGTTGAACCGGGACAGCTCACAGATACGCAGTATTTT. Translation gives CSVEPGQLTDTQYF.

The V call is TRBV5-4, the J call TRBJ2-1; D possibly corresponds to TRBD2 (7 bases). V dropped 1 base and J dropped 5 bases, with 22 bases sitting between them. Germline loops: CDR1 SGHNT, CDR2 YYREEE (reference sequence). The CDR3 runs 18 residues. The CDR3 spells CASSLWGASGVPNNEQFF. CDR3 nucleotides: TGTGCCAGCAGCTTGTGGGGGGCTAGCGGAGTTCCAAACAATGAGCAGTTCTTC.

V usage is TRBV30 and J usage is TRBJ1-1, with D tentatively TRBD1 (6 bases). This CDR3 has 13 amino acids. V shed 4 bases and J shed 2 bases, with 11 bases lying between them. Germline V lookup: CDR1 GTSNPN, CDR2 SVGIG (reference sequence). The CDR3 DNA sequence: TGTGCCTGGACACAGGGTTTTAACACTGAAGCTTTCTTT. Translation: CAWTQGFNTEAFF.

This clone was picked up one time. J is TRBJ2-6 and V is TRBV14; TRBD2 is a possible D gene (5 bases). The germline V gene has CDR1 SGHDN and CDR2 FVKESK. The ends were cut back, 1 base at V and 0 bases at J, with 19 bases in the middle. This CDR3 has 20 residues. CDR3 nucleotides: TGTGCCAGCAGCCAAGGGCCGCGGACGGGATCGATCTCTGGGGCCAACGTCCTGACTTTC. It specifies CASSQGPRTGSISGANVLTF.

This chain's CDR3 is CASSQDLKQDEQYF. The DNA for the CDR3 is TGTGCCAGCAGCCAAGATCTGAAGCAGGACGAGCAGTACTTC. The chain is built from TRBV4-2 and TRBJ2-7; D unresolved. The germline V gene has CDR1 LGHNA and CDR2 YNFKEQ. This CDR3 is built from 14 residues. V lost 0 bases, J lost 5 bases, and 11 bases lay in between.

This clone was observed once. This CDR3 is CASSVATEQVLHGYTF. The CDR3 region has the DNA TGTGCCAGCAGCGTAGCCACAGAACAGGTTTTACACGGCTACACCTTC. The chain uses TRBV9 and TRBJ1-2; tentative D call: TRBD1 (5 bases). Germline V gene data show CDR1 as SGDLS and CDR2 as YYNGEE. The CDR3 has 16 residues. V lost 0 bases to trimming and J lost 8 bases, with 20 bases between them.

The chain employs TRBV11-3 and TRBJ1-5; D perhaps matches TRBD1 (6 bases). The length of the CDR3 is 17 residues. V shed 1 base and J shed 3 bases, with 16 bases lying between them. Germline CDR1 reads SGHNT; CDR2 reads YENEEA. CDR3 in amino acids: CASSLVKGGGFNQPQHF. For the CDR3, the DNA is TGTGCCAGCAGCTTAGTCAAAGGGGGGGGTTTCAATCAGCCCCAGCATTTT. The complete variable domain, with remaining parts taken from reference TRBV11-3 and TRBJ1-5, reads EAGVVQSPRYKIIEKKQPVAFWCNPISGHNTLYWYLQNLGQGPELLIRYENEEAVDDSQLPKDRFSAERLKGVDSTLKIQPAELGDSAVYLCASSLVKGGGFNQPQHFGDGTRLSIL.

The gene calls are TRBV19 and TRBJ2-1; D is possibly TRBD2 (6 bases). The CDR3 length is 13 residues. Per germline, CDR1 LNHDA and CDR2 SQIVND (reference sequence). The ends were cut back, 8 bases at V and 4 bases at J, with 12 bases in the middle. CDR3 residues: CASRDWRYNEQFF. DNA for the CDR3: TGTGCCAGTCGGGACTGGAGGTACAATGAGCAGTTCTTC.

The chain joins TRBV5-4 to TRBJ1-6; 12 bases align to TRBD1. Germline V gives CDR1 SGHNT, CDR2 YYREEE (reference sequence). V shed 3 bases and J 0 bases; nucleotides not matched to a gene: 4. The CDR3 is made up of 18 amino acids. In DNA form, the CDR3 reads TGTGCCAGCAGCTCCGGGACAGGGGGCTACTCCTATAATTCACCCCTCCACTTT. It is translated as CASSSGTGGYSYNSPLHF.

The chain uses TRBV28 and TRBJ1-2, with TRBD1 identical over 9 bases. The V and J ends lost 5 bases and 8 bases, in that order; junction bases with no gene match: 15. The CDR3 contains 16 residues. Germline CDR1 MDHEN, CDR2 SYDVKM. For the CDR3, the DNA is TGTGCCAGCAGTCCCCCTCCGGGACAGGGTGCGCTGGGCTACACCTTC. It translates to CASSPPPGQGALGYTF.

This clone appeared once. The chain links TRBV6-1 to TRBJ2-1; 8 bases are shared with TRBD1. The CDR3 spans 11 residues. Germline CDR1 is MNHNS and CDR2 is SASEGT. The V gene end was trimmed by 8 bases and the J gene end by 9 bases; junction bases not matched to a gene: 3. The DNA for the CDR3 is TGTGCCAGCGGACAGGGCTCTGAGCAGTTCTTC. Translating gives CASGQGSEQFF.

The chain carries TRBV7-9 and TRBJ2-1, with 10 bases lining up with TRBD2. Germline CDR1 SEHNR, CDR2 FQNEAQ (reference sequence). The CDR3 consists of 15 residues. V lost 5 bases and J lost 8; bases outside the gene matches: 9. This chain's CDR3 is CASSLLAGVLDEQFF. CDR3 nucleotides: TGTGCCAGCAGCCTCCTAGCGGGAGTACTGGATGAGCAGTTCTTC. Based on the CDR3 plus reference TRBV7-9 and TRBJ2-1, the full variable domain is DTGVSQNPRHKITKRGQNVTFRCDPISEHNRLYWYRQTLGQGPEFLTYFQNEAQLEKSRLLSDRFSAERPKGSFSTLEIQRTEQGDSAMYLCASSLLAGVLDEQFFGPGTRLTVL.

The chain employs TRBV7-9 and TRBJ2-1, with a tentative D call TRBD2 (6 bases). Trimming removed 3 bases at V and 2 bases at J, with 17 bases between. CDR3 length equals 17 residues. Germline lookup yields CDR1 SEHNR and CDR2 FQNEAQ (reference sequence). The CDR3 spells CASSFRPPGTAYNEQFF. DNA for the CDR3: TGTGCCAGCAGCTTCCGACCTCCCGGGACTGCCTACAATGAGCAGTTCTTC.

The rearrangement joins TRBV7-8 to TRBJ2-4; tentatively, D is TRBD1 (5 bases). Trimming stripped 5 bases from V and 1 base from J, with 18 bases between. Germline V lookup: CDR1 SGHVS, CDR2 FQNEAQ. The CDR3 has 17 amino acids. As DNA, the CDR3 is TGTGCCAGCAGCCGCAGGGCGGATCTCTGGGCCAAAAACATTCAGTACTTC. This gives the protein CASSRRADLWAKNIQYF. Supplemented by reference TRBV7-8 and TRBJ2-4, the full variable domain reads GAGVSQSPRYKVAKRGQDVALRCDPISGHVSLFWYQQALGQGPEFLTYFQNEAQLDKSGLPSDRFFAERPEGSVSTLKIQRTQQEDSAVYLCASSRRADLWAKNIQYFGAGTRLSVL.

The chain has TRBV4-1 and TRBJ2-2; 9 bases match TRBD1. V shed 2 bases and J 5 bases; nucleotides not matched to a gene: 12. The CDR3 is 18 residues long. The germline V gene encodes CDR1 MGHRA and CDR2 YSYEKL. Here the CDR3 reads CASSQSRGQGVSTGELFF. In DNA form, the CDR3 reads TGCGCCAGCAGCCAATCGAGGGGACAGGGTGTTTCTACCGGGGAGCTGTTTTTT.

This chain uses TRBV19 with TRBJ2-5; 9 positions agree with TRBD1. CDR1 LNHDA and CDR2 SQIVND come from the germline V gene (reference sequence). V lost 10 bases to trimming and J lost 2 bases; unmatched junction nucleotides: 8. This CDR3 contains 14 residues. The CDR3 spells CATGTGKEQETQYF. The CDR3 DNA reads as TGTGCCACCGGGACAGGGAAGGAACAAGAGACCCAGTACTTC.

This chain links TRBV15 with TRBJ2-1; 12 bases align to TRBD2. The length of the CDR3 is 16 residues. Germline V lookup: CDR1 LNHNV, CDR2 YYDKDF (reference sequence). Trimming removed 5 bases from V and 7 bases from J; junction bases left unmatched: 9. Written as DNA, the CDR3 is TGTGCCACCAGCGTTAGACTAGCGGGAGAACGGAATGAGCAGTTCTTC. It translates to CATSVRLAGERNEQFF. The full variable domain, with the rest looked up from reference TRBV15 and TRBJ2-1, is DAMVIQNPRYQVTQFGKPVTLSCSQTLNHNVMYWYQQKSSQAPKLLFHYYDKDFNNEADTPDNFQSRRPNTSFCFLDIRSPGLGDTAMYLCATSVRLAGERNEQFFGPGTRLTVL.